This T cell receptor beta chain appears in the sequencing data of a study of T cell responses to AZD1222 COVID-19 vaccine. The overall study: It was second doses at about 4 or about 12 weeks that were pooled.

The CDR3 is made up of 15 amino acids. Study-level points and caveats: Spike-specific TCR breadth rose after two AZD1222 doses, and depth rose as well.

Assay used: immunoSEQ multiplex PCR; TCRdb lists only in-frame clones, some missing. This table has about 110,000 clones, about 92% appearing once. Concerning this clone: Its antigen is not identified.

The chain carries TRBV21-1 and TRBJ1-1; the D call TRBD1 from the table was never checked on the DNA. TRBV21-1 corresponds to a pseudogene. This sequence originates from an adult in good health. Sample: peripheral blood, taken on day 0 of AZD1222 vaccination. CDR3 coding DNA: TGTGCCAGCAGCAAAGATCGACACTTGAACACTGAAGCTTTCTTT. It specifies CASSKDRHLNTEAFF.